This T cell receptor (beta chain) was identified in a study of glioma-infiltrating T cells. CDR1 is SQVTM and CDR2 is ANQGSEA in the germline V gene. The length of the CDR3 is 16 residues. With 3 bases removed from V and 4 bases from J, the gap between germline ends came to 19 bases. TCR alpha and beta CDR3 regions were amplified from RNA using iRepertoire nested multiplex PCR. Each CDR3 protein gets one entry after TCRdb re-called the multiplex PCR reads with MiXCR. The repertoire holds around 90,000 distinct CDR3 sequences, with around 40% as singletons. This clonotype has ten or more counts. This TCR was sampled from a human donor with low-grade glioma or glioblastoma, undergoing nonglioma brain surgery, or in good health (not recorded which). The V and J genes are TRBV29-1 and TRBJ2-1; D is perhaps TRBD2 (7 bases). The sequenced sample consisted of glioma tissue, nonneoplastic brain tissue, or PBMCs (not recorded which). CDR3 region: CSVEEGGPFKYNEQFF. The CDR3 DNA sequence: TGCAGCGTTGAGGAGGGGGGGCCGTTTAAGTACAATGAGCAGTTCTTC.